Listed here are 25 T cell receptor beta chains from one sample, sequenced in a study of blood T cell repertoires in COVID-19. Sequencing used immunoSEQ multiplex PCR; TCRdb keeps in-frame clones, though not all of them. The data hold 54,000 or so clones, with 80% to 85% observed a single time. Specimen: peripheral blood. These receptors were obtained from a woman between 55 and 75 years old with acute or convalescent COVID-19.

The genes are TRBV5-1 and TRBJ1-2, with D tentatively TRBD1 (6 bases). This CDR3 comprises 15 residues. Germline CDR1 reads SGHRS; CDR2 reads YFSETQ. Trimming took off 2 bases at V and 2 bases at J, with 13 bases between the two ends. CDR3 residues: CASSLRGIENYGYTF. DNA for the CDR3: TGCGCCAGCAGCTTAAGGGGGATAGAAAACTATGGCTACACCTTC. The complete variable domain, with remaining parts taken from reference TRBV5-1 and TRBJ1-2, reads KAGVTQTPRYLIKTRGQQVTLSCSPISGHRSVSWYQQTPGQGLQFLFEYFSETQRNKGNFPGRFSGRQFSNSRSEMNVSTLELGDSALYLCASSLRGIENYGYTFGSGTRLTVV.

This chain uses TRBV18 with TRBJ2-6; tentatively, D is TRBD1 (6 bases). Trimming took 2 bases from V and 1 from J, leaving 21 bases between them. The CDR3 has 20 amino acids. The germline V gene encodes CDR1 KGHSH and CDR2 LQKENI. This chain's CDR3 is CASSPSRDTWVGSGANVLTF. CDR3 nucleotide sequence: TGTGCCAGCTCACCAAGCCGGGACACATGGGTCGGGTCTGGGGCCAACGTCCTGACTTTC.

The chain links TRBV30 to TRBJ1-1; possible D gene TRBD1, 5 bases. Germline loops: CDR1 GTSNPN, CDR2 SVGIG (reference sequence). The CDR3 length is 13 residues. The germline V and J ends were trimmed by 0 bases and 3 bases, with 8 bases remaining between them. The CDR3 sequence: CAWSVVGDTEAFF. In nucleotides, the CDR3 is TGTGCCTGGAGTGTTGTAGGGGACACTGAAGCTTTCTTT.

About this clone itself: Other DNA sequences in this sample translate to the same CDR3. The chain combines TRBV30 with TRBJ1-1; D is unresolved. V gave up 5 bases and J gave up 1 base, with 8 bases separating them. Germline loops: CDR1 GTSNPN, CDR2 SVGIG (reference sequence). This CDR3 has 12 residues. In DNA, the CDR3 is TGTGCCTGGGGTAGAGGGAACACTGAAGCTTTCTTT. Translated: CAWGRGNTEAFF.

This clone occurred a few times. V is TRBV11-2 and J is TRBJ2-3; 10 nucleotides agree with TRBD1. Trimming removed 6 bases from V and 7 bases from J; junction bases left unmatched: 7. This CDR3 has 14 residues. Looked up from germline, CDR1 is SGHAT and CDR2 is FQNNGV. Here the CDR3 DNA reads TGTGCCAGCAGAGGGAGGACAGGGGGAAATACGCAGTATTTT. It codes for CASRGRTGGNTQYF. Together with reference TRBV11-2 and TRBJ2-3, the CDR3 gives the full variable domain: EAGVAQSPRYKIIEKRQSVAFWCNPISGHATLYWYQQILGQGPKLLIQFQNNGVVDDSQLPKDRFSAERLKGVDSTLKIQPAKLEDSAVYLCASRGRTGGNTQYFGPGTRLTVL.

This chain uses TRBV15 with TRBJ1-3; 7 bases are a match to TRBD1. Germline CDR1 LNHNV, CDR2 YYDKDF (reference sequence). V was pared by 5 bases and J by 3 bases, with 4 bases of the junction left unmatched. The CDR3 runs to 14 residues. CDR3 sequence (DNA): TGTGCCACCAGCTGGGGACAGCTTGGAAACACCATATATTTT. Protein: CATSWGQLGNTIYF.

This sequence joins TRBV18 and TRBJ1-2, with TRBD1 matching over 7 bases. With V trimmed by 6 bases and J by 4 bases, 8 bases remained unmatched. The CDR3 extends over 14 amino acids. CDR1 KGHSH and CDR2 LQKENI come from the germline V gene. CDR3 in DNA: TGTGCCAGCTCTCAAGAGGGGGCTAGCTATGGCTACACCTTC. This gives the protein CASSQEGASYGYTF.

The rearrangement links TRBV5-4 to TRBJ2-2, with 11 bases aligning to TRBD2. This CDR3 comprises 15 residues. Germline CDR1 and CDR2: SGHNT and YYREEE (reference sequence). Trimming took 7 bases from V and 5 from J; bases not matched to a gene: 7. CDR3 protein: CASGLAGGFTGELFF. CDR3 DNA sequence: TGTGCCAGCGGTCTAGCGGGAGGCTTTACCGGGGAGCTGTTTTTT.

CDR3 loop: CASSKYQGPEQYF. CDR3 sequence (DNA): TGTGCCAGCAGCAAATATCAGGGGCCCGAGCAGTACTTC. V usage is TRBV6-5 and J usage is TRBJ2-7; maybe TRBD1 (6 bases). Trimming pared 6 bases from V and 6 bases from J, leaving 15 bases between. This CDR3 region has 13 residues. CDR1 and CDR2 (germline): MNHEY, SVGAGI.

The CDR3 protein is CSVTPSGGAGETQYF. The CDR3 DNA sequence: TGCAGCGTGACCCCTAGCGGGGGGGCCGGAGAGACCCAGTACTTC. This sequence joins TRBV29-1 and TRBJ2-5, with 12 bases matching TRBD2. CDR1 is SQVTM, CDR2 ANQGSEA, per germline. This CDR3 contains 15 residues. The trim removed 6 bases at V and 4 bases at J, leaving 9 bases unmatched.

This chain connects TRBV7-9 to TRBJ1-1; maybe TRBD1 (6 bases). CDR1 and CDR2 (germline): SEHNR, FQNEAQ (reference sequence). The CDR3 has 13 amino acids. V was clipped by 5 bases and J by 4 bases, with 11 bases between them. The CDR3 is CASSLGAVTEAFF. CDR3 DNA: TGTGCCAGCAGCCTGGGGGCGGTCACTGAAGCTTTCTTT. The whole variable domain, remainder taken from reference TRBV7-9 and TRBJ1-1, is DTGVSQNPRHKITKRGQNVTFRCDPISEHNRLYWYRQTLGQGPEFLTYFQNEAQLEKSRLLSDRFSAERPKGSFSTLEIQRTEQGDSAMYLCASSLGAVTEAFFGQGTRLTVV.

This rearrangement joins TRBV9 to TRBJ1-3, with TRBD1 as a possible D gene (6 bases). Germline CDR1 is SGDLS and CDR2 is YYNGEE. This CDR3 spans 15 amino acids. With 4 bases removed from V and 2 bases from J, the gap between germline ends came to 13 bases. The CDR3 here is CASSQGPGAGNTIYF. The CDR3 nucleotides read TGTGCCAGCAGCCAGGGGCCCGGGGCTGGAAACACCATATATTTT.

This chain connects TRBV3-1 (or the pseudogene TRBV3-2) to TRBJ1-2; weak D call: TRBD1 (6 bases). V lost 1 base and J 5 bases, leaving 14 bases between the germline ends. CDR3 length equals 15 residues. Germline-derived CDR1 and CDR2 are LGHDT and YNNKEL (reference sequence). The CDR3: CASSQVGGGQYGYTF. The CDR3, as DNA: TGTGCCAGCAGCCAAGTGGGCGGGGGGCAATATGGCTACACCTTC.

The rearrangement links TRBV9 to TRBJ2-5; TRBD1 matches 12 bases. Per the germline V gene, CDR1 is SGDLS and CDR2 is YYNGEE. The V and J ends lost 4 bases and 5 bases, in that order; junction bases with no gene match: 9. The CDR3 length is 16 residues. The CDR3, as DNA: TGTGCCAGCAGCATTTCCGGGACAGGGGGCATTGAGACCCAGTACTTC. This encodes CASSISGTGGIETQYF.

The V and J genes are TRBV7-3 and TRBJ2-2, with TRBD1 matching 7 bases. Germline lookup yields CDR1 SGHTA and CDR2 FQGTGA. J gave up 4 bases and V 5 bases, and 7 bases lay outside the gene matches. This CDR3 is built from 15 residues. CDR3 in amino acids: CASSPGTAITGELFF. DNA of the CDR3: TGTGCCAGCAGCCCAGGGACAGCGATCACCGGGGAGCTGTTTTTT.

The V gene is TRBV5-6, the J gene TRBJ1-6, with D possibly being TRBD1 (5 bases). Per germline, CDR1 SGHDT and CDR2 YYEEEE. The CDR3 spans 17 residues. The V and J ends lost 0 bases and 5 bases respectively, with 15 bases between them. The CDR3 reads CASSLGGQGGDNSPLHF. As DNA, the CDR3 is TGTGCCAGCAGCTTGGGCGGGCAGGGAGGGGATAATTCACCCCTCCACTTT.

This clone was observed a few times. The same CDR3 also results from other DNA sequences found in this sample. V and J are TRBV19 and TRBJ1-1; a weak D match, TRBD1 (5 bases). The CDR3 length is 13 residues. Germline CDR1 is LNHDA and CDR2 is SQIVND (reference sequence). V lost 5 bases and J 3 bases, leaving 10 bases between the germline ends. CDR3 bases: TGTGCCAGTAGTGTAAAAGGGGACACTGAAGCTTTCTTT. Protein: CASSVKGDTEAFF.

This clone was counted a few times. This chain links TRBV7-2 with TRBJ1-1; D might be TRBD1 (6 bases). Germline lookup yields CDR1 SGHTA and CDR2 FQGNSA. Trimming took off 5 bases at V and 1 base at J, with 14 bases between the two ends. The CDR3 sequence is 15 residues long. The chain's CDR3 is CASSPRGGRNTEAFF. For the CDR3, the DNA is TGTGCCAGCAGCCCCAGAGGGGGAAGGAACACTGAAGCTTTCTTT.

The chain carries TRBV6-5 and TRBJ1-2; D is unclear. Trimming stripped 4 bases from V and 5 bases from J, with 11 bases between. There are 13 residues in the CDR3. Germline-derived CDR1 and CDR2 are MNHEY and SVGAGI. CDR3 nucleotide sequence: TGTGCCAGCAGTTCCAGCGCACCGTATGGCTACACCTTC. Translating it yields CASSSSAPYGYTF.

This chain links TRBV5-1 with TRBJ2-5; 11 bases map to TRBD2. V was pared by 1 base and J by 2 bases, with 13 bases of the junction left unmatched. The germline V gene has CDR1 SGHRS and CDR2 YFSETQ. The CDR3 length is 19 residues. Here the CDR3 DNA reads TGCGCCAGCAGCTTGAGAGCTACTAGCGGGGGCGGTAGGCAAGAGACCCAGTACTTC. Encoded protein: CASSLRATSGGGRQETQYF.

The rearrangement joins TRBV9 to TRBJ2-3, with D perhaps TRBD1 (6 bases). The CDR3 extends over 15 amino acids. Trimming left V 4 bases short and J 2 bases short, with 14 bases between. Germline assignment: CDR1 SGDLS and CDR2 YYNGEE. The CDR3 DNA sequence: TGTGCCAGCAGCCCAAATCCGGGACACACAGATACGCAGTATTTT. Translation gives CASSPNPGHTDTQYF. The entire variable domain, with the rest obtained from reference TRBV9 and TRBJ2-3, is as follows: DSGVTQTPKHLITATGQRVTLRCSPRSGDLSVYWYQQSLDQGLQFLIQYYNGEERAKGNILERFSAQQFPDLHSELNLSSLELGDSALYFCASSPNPGHTDTQYFGPGTRLTVL.

V and J are TRBV30 and TRBJ2-2; 8 nucleotides line up with TRBD1. V dropped 0 bases and J dropped 3; count of bases not matched to a gene: 12. Germline lookup yields CDR1 GTSNPN and CDR2 SVGIG (reference sequence). This CDR3 contains 18 residues. CDR3 loop: CAWSVGSGGLFDTGELFF. The CDR3 DNA is TGTGCCTGGAGTGTTGGGTCAGGGGGCCTTTTCGACACCGGGGAGCTGTTTTTT.

The chain links TRBV29-1 to TRBJ2-7, with a possible D match to TRBD2 (5 bases). The CDR3 totals 13 residues. With 5 bases removed from V and 4 bases from J, the gap between germline ends came to 15 bases. The germline gives CDR1 SQVTM, CDR2 ANQGSEA. CDR3 region: CSVRARGHYEQYF. DNA of the CDR3: TGCAGCGTTCGCGCCCGAGGGCATTACGAGCAGTACTTC.

The rearrangement uses TRBV20-1 and TRBJ2-7, with TRBD2 identical over 7 bases. Germline values: CDR1 DFQATT, CDR2 SNEGSKA (reference sequence). CDR3 length: 14 residues. The trim removed 3 bases at V and 0 bases at J, leaving 5 bases unmatched. Here the CDR3 reads CSASRGDISYEQYF. The DNA of the CDR3 is TGCAGTGCTAGTCGGGGGGATATCTCCTACGAGCAGTACTTC.

CDR3 loop: CASSETGGTNYGYTF. CDR3 DNA: TGTGCCAGCAGCGAGACAGGGGGAACTAACTATGGCTACACCTTC. This chain connects TRBV6-5 to TRBJ1-2; 9 nucleotides match TRBD1. J lost 0 bases, V lost 6 bases, and 5 bases had no gene match. The CDR3 has 15 amino acids. Germline lookup yields CDR1 MNHEY and CDR2 SVGAGI.